A single sample is the source of the 12 T cell receptor beta chains below, sequenced in a study of blood T cell repertoires in COVID-19. Some clones are missing from TCRdb's copy, which holds only in-frame ones; the method was immunoSEQ multiplex PCR. Here the sample spans approximately 90,000 clones, 65% to 85% being singletons. Sequencing was done on a sample of peripheral blood. The receptors come from a woman of 80 years or more with active or convalescent COVID-19.

The chain employs TRBV19 and TRBJ2-7; 9 positions agree with TRBD1. V trimming: 7 bases; J trimming: 0 bases; junction bases outside the gene matches: 7. Germline V lookup: CDR1 LNHDA, CDR2 SQIVND (reference sequence). This CDR3 comprises 15 residues. The CDR3 loop reads CASNRGQGSSYEQYF. The CDR3 nucleotides are TGTGCCAGTAACAGGGGACAGGGCAGCTCCTACGAGCAGTACTTC.

The chain employs TRBV10-2 and TRBJ2-3; D is perhaps TRBD2 (6 bases). The CDR3 has 22 amino acids. Trimming pared 5 bases from V and 0 bases from J, leaving 33 bases between. Per the germline V gene, CDR1 is WSHSY and CDR2 is SAAADI. As DNA, the CDR3 is TGCGCCAGCAGTTTTGTTCTAACGGCGGCTAGCGCGGTAGAATCAAGCACAGATACGCAGTATTTT. Amino acids: CASSFVLTAASAVESSTDTQYF.

The chain has TRBV2 and TRBJ1-1; perhaps TRBD1 as D (5 bases). V was shortened by 6 bases and J by 5 bases, with 13 bases between the two germline ends. Germline V CDR1 and CDR2: SNHLY, FYNNEI. The CDR3 covers 13 residues. The CDR3 sequence is CASRWGGETEAFF. The CDR3 DNA is TGTGCCAGCAGATGGGGGGGAGAAACTGAAGCTTTCTTT.

This clone was found a few times. V gene TRBV18 combines with J gene TRBJ1-6, with a possible D match to TRBD1 (5 bases). Germline loops: CDR1 KGHSH, CDR2 LQKENI. The CDR3 loop spans 17 amino acids. V was trimmed by 4 bases and J by 0 bases, leaving 13 bases between them. CDR3 nucleotides: TGTGCCAGCTCACTAGAGACAGCTGGCTCCTATAATTCACCCCTCCACTTT. It encodes CASSLETAGSYNSPLHF. Filled out from reference TRBV18 and TRBJ1-6, the complete variable domain reads NAGVMQNPRHLVRRRGQEARLRCSPMKGHSHVYWYRQLPEEGLKFMVYLQKENIIDESGMPKERFSAEFPKEGPSILRIQQVVRGDSAAYFCASSLETAGSYNSPLHFGNGTRLTVT.

The chain carries TRBV14 and TRBJ2-2; 10 bases match TRBD2. V gave up 2 bases and J gave up 6 bases; unmatched junction bases: 9. The CDR3 is 17 residues long. Per the germline V gene, CDR1 is SGHDN and CDR2 is FVKESK. The CDR3 DNA is TGTGCCAGCAGCCAACTAGCGGGAGCCTTTATCCCCGGGGAGCTGTTTTTT. Protein sequence: CASSQLAGAFIPGELFF.

This chain links TRBV7-9 with TRBJ1-6; weak D call: TRBD1 (5 bases). The CDR3 totals 14 residues. Germline V gene data show CDR1 as SEHNR and CDR2 as FQNEAQ (reference sequence). Trimming pared 6 bases from V and 8 bases from J, leaving 14 bases between. The CDR3 reads CASRPQGSDSPLHF. The CDR3 nucleotides are TGTGCCAGCAGGCCTCAGGGTTCTGATTCACCCCTCCACTTT.

About this clone itself: At the DNA level, this CDR3 is encoded by other sequences in the same sample as well. This chain's CDR3 is CASSRQGWETQYF. Written as DNA, the CDR3 is TGTGCCAGCAGCAGACAGGGCTGGGAGACCCAGTACTTC. The J gene is TRBJ2-5, the V gene TRBV28; TRBD1 aligns across 7 bases. This CDR3 spans 13 amino acids. Germline CDR1 and CDR2: MDHEN and SYDVKM. V lost 6 bases and J lost 5; bases outside the gene matches: 6.

The rearrangement joins TRBV28 to TRBJ2-1; 13 bases map to TRBD2. The CDR3 has 15 amino acids. Germline CDR1 and CDR2: MDHEN and SYDVKM. Trimming took 5 bases from V and 10 from J; bases not matched to a gene: 8. CDR3 sequence: CASSPGLAGRGEQFF. CDR3 DNA sequence: TGTGCCAGCAGTCCGGGACTAGCGGGACGAGGCGAGCAGTTCTTC.

The rearrangement links TRBV3-1 (or the pseudogene TRBV3-2) to TRBJ2-5, with D unclear. This CDR3 spans 14 amino acids. Germline CDR1 and CDR2: LGHDT and YNNKEL (reference sequence). The germline V and J ends were trimmed by 0 bases and 6 bases, with 11 bases remaining between them. The DNA of the CDR3 is TGTGCCAGCAGCCAAGATAAGCTCGTCCAGACCCAGTACTTC. This codes for CASSQDKLVQTQYF.

The chain has TRBV28 and TRBJ2-2, with no clear D. The CDR3 contains 14 residues. V was shortened by 5 bases and J by 3 bases, with 10 bases between the two germline ends. Germline CDR1 reads MDHEN; CDR2 reads SYDVKM. The DNA of the CDR3 is TGTGCCAGCAGTCGGGTAGGAGACACCGGGGAGCTGTTTTTT. It translates to CASSRVGDTGELFF.

The rearrangement links TRBV27 to TRBJ2-7; the D is unclear. CDR1 is MNHEY, CDR2 SMNVEV, per germline (reference sequence). This CDR3 contains 15 residues. With 1 base removed from V and 2 bases from J, the gap between germline ends came to 12 bases. The CDR3 here is CASSLYTPGPYEQYF. In nucleotides, the CDR3 is TGTGCCAGCAGTTTATATACCCCTGGCCCCTACGAGCAGTACTTC.

This clone was detected only a few times. The chain employs TRBV19 and TRBJ1-5; TRBD1 might be the D (6 bases). The CDR3 runs to 14 residues. The V gene lost 5 bases and the J gene lost 4 bases, with 12 bases spanning the gap. In germline, CDR1 is LNHDA, CDR2 SQIVND (reference sequence). The CDR3 DNA reads as TGTGCCAGTAGTCCCGGACAGATTAATCAGCCCCAGCATTTT. It codes for CASSPGQINQPQHF.